Presented here are 18 T cell receptor beta chains from one specimen sequenced in a study of blood T cell repertoires in COVID-19. Sequenced by immunoSEQ multiplex PCR; TCRdb stores in-frame clones only, minus some. Here the sample spans some 49,000 clones, roughly 80% being singletons. The sample taken for sequencing was peripheral blood. Receptors were obtained from a human donor in a cohort sampled during active COVID-19.

The chain employs TRBV5-5 and TRBJ1-1, with 7 bases fitting TRBD1. The V gene end was trimmed by 2 bases and the J gene end by 1 base; junction bases not matched to a gene: 2. The CDR3 runs to 14 residues. In germline, CDR1 is SGHKS, CDR2 YYEKEE (reference sequence). CDR3 loop: CASSFSGGNTEAFF. The CDR3 nucleotides read TGTGCCAGCAGCTTCTCAGGGGGGAACACTGAAGCTTTCTTT.

The sample holds one count of this clone. The J gene is TRBJ1-2, the V gene TRBV5-1; D is perhaps TRBD1 (5 bases). V shed 0 bases and J shed 10 bases, with 10 bases lying between them. Germline CDR1 is SGHRS and CDR2 is YFSETQ. CDR3 length: 12 amino acids. The CDR3 DNA sequence: TGCGCCAGCAGCTTGGAGGGGAGGGCCTACACCTTC. The encoded protein is CASSLEGRAYTF.

This clone was detected only once. The chain joins TRBV18 to TRBJ2-7; TRBD1 is a possible D gene (6 bases). The CDR3 is 12 residues long. CDR1 KGHSH and CDR2 LQKENI come from the germline V gene. Trimming left V 6 bases short and J 7 bases short, with 13 bases between. CDR3 nucleotide sequence: TGTGCCAGCTCCTCGTGGGGGCGTGAGCAGTACTTC. The encoded protein is CASSSWGREQYF.

CDR3 loop: CASAQGSSYNEQFF. CDR3 DNA: TGTGCTAGTGCCCAGGGGAGCTCCTACAATGAGCAGTTCTTC. The chain joins TRBV12-5 to TRBJ2-1; weak D call: TRBD1 (6 bases). The germline CDR1 and CDR2 sequences are LGHNT and FRNRAP. V lost 7 bases, J lost 0 bases, and 10 bases lay in between. The CDR3 sequence is 14 residues long.

This chain links TRBV4-1 with TRBJ2-7; D not resolved. The germline V gene encodes CDR1 MGHRA and CDR2 YSYEKL. The CDR3 has 15 residues. V lost 0 bases and J lost 1, with 10 bases in between. The CDR3 DNA reads TGCGCCAGCAGCCAAGATAGTACCGAATCCTACGAGCAGTACTTC. Its translation is CASSQDSTESYEQYF.

The chain links TRBV11-2 to TRBJ2-7, with a weak D call TRBD1 (5 bases). The germline V gene has CDR1 SGHAT and CDR2 FQNNGV. Trimming pared 7 bases from V and 4 bases from J, leaving 17 bases between. The CDR3 covers 14 residues. This CDR3 reads CASTSAGIVYEQYF. CDR3 in DNA: TGTGCCAGCACCTCCGCAGGGATTGTATACGAGCAGTACTTC.

This clone was recorded once. The V and J genes are TRBV6-5 and TRBJ1-1; a weak D match, TRBD1 (5 bases). Between the trimmed V and J ends, which lost 5 bases and 2 bases, there was a span of 12 bases. The CDR3 covers 14 residues. Germline CDR1 is MNHEY and CDR2 is SVGAGI. CDR3 amino acids: CASSRGDPNTEAFF. CDR3 nucleotide sequence: TGTGCCAGCAGTCGGGGGGACCCCAACACTGAAGCTTTCTTT.

The chain joins TRBV7-3 to TRBJ1-1, with D perhaps matching TRBD1 (6 bases). The V end was cut by 5 bases, the J end by 14 bases, with 18 bases between. The germline gives CDR1 SGHTA, CDR2 FQGTGA. This CDR3 region has 12 residues. The CDR3 is CASSPHRDRLFF. In nucleotides, the CDR3 is TGTGCCAGCAGCCCCCACAGGGACCGCCTGTTCTTT.

This chain uses TRBV5-4 with TRBJ1-1; 8 bases agree with TRBD1. This CDR3 region has 16 residues. The germline V gene encodes CDR1 SGHNT and CDR2 YYREEE (reference sequence). The trim removed 4 bases at V and 5 bases at J, leaving 13 bases unmatched. CDR3: CASSGERRRGQTEAFF. In DNA form, the CDR3 reads TGTGCCAGCAGCGGGGAACGCCGCAGGGGGCAAACTGAAGCTTTCTTT.

This rearrangement joins TRBV21-1 to TRBJ1-5; TRBD1 is the table's D call, not checked against the DNA. TRBV21-1 is a listed pseudogene. CDR3 length: 13 amino acids. As DNA, the CDR3 is TGTGCCACCCGGGACAGAAACAATCAGCCCCAGCATTTT. Protein product: CATRDRNNQPQHF.

V gene TRBV15 combines with J gene TRBJ1-3; 7 bases match TRBD1. The ends lost 0 bases at V and 0 bases at J; junction bases unmatched: 8. This CDR3 region has 18 residues. CDR1 LNHNV and CDR2 YYDKDF come from the germline V gene (reference sequence). The CDR3 DNA reads as TGTGCCACCAGCAGAGAACAGGGGCGTTTAGTCTCTGGAAACACCATATATTTT. The encoded protein is CATSREQGRLVSGNTIYF.

The chain carries TRBV7-8 and TRBJ1-1; unclear D gene. Trimming cost V 1 base and J 0 bases, with 12 bases left between them. Germline V gene sequence: CDR1 SGHVS, CDR2 FQNEAQ. This CDR3 region has 16 residues. CDR3 region: CASSLGSAFLNTEAFF. Here the CDR3 DNA reads TGTGCCAGCAGCTTAGGGTCAGCGTTCCTGAACACTGAAGCTTTCTTT.

V gene TRBV7-5 combines with J gene TRBJ2-7; no check of the table's D call, TRBD1, against the DNA was made. TRBV7-5 is annotated as a pseudogene. The CDR3 has 17 residues. In DNA form, the CDR3 reads TGTGCCAGAAGCTTAGATAGGACAGGGGGCGGACGGAACGAGCAGTACTTC. Its translation: CARSLDRTGGGRNEQYF.

The chain links TRBV6-5 to TRBJ2-7; TRBD1 aligns across 9 bases. This CDR3 region has 15 residues. V lost 5 bases and J lost 3; bases outside the gene matches: 8. The germline CDR1 and CDR2 sequences are MNHEY and SVGAGI. In DNA, the CDR3 is TGTGCCAGCAGTCCATTACAGGGGGCCTTCTACGAGCAGTACTTC. Encoded protein: CASSPLQGAFYEQYF.

The J gene is TRBJ1-6, the V gene TRBV15; D is uncertain. This CDR3 comprises 15 residues. The germline V and J ends were trimmed by 3 bases and 9 bases, with 15 bases remaining between them. Germline CDR1 reads LNHNV; CDR2 reads YYDKDF (reference sequence). The CDR3 nucleotides are TGTGCCACCAGCAGCTCTGGACGGGGAATTTCACCCCTCCACTTT. Translation gives CATSSSGRGISPLHF.

The chain is built from TRBV6-5 and TRBJ1-2, with TRBD1 matching over 11 bases. After removal of 2 bases from V and 8 bases from J, the junction contained 7 bases not matched to a gene. In germline, CDR1 is MNHEY, CDR2 SVGAGI. The CDR3 sequence is 15 residues long. The CDR3 protein is CASSYRGQGAQGYTF. CDR3 in DNA: TGTGCCAGCAGTTACCGTGGACAGGGGGCGCAGGGCTACACCTTC.

V and J are TRBV2 and TRBJ2-7; tentative D call: TRBD1 (6 bases). The CDR3 runs 17 residues. V was trimmed by 7 bases and J by 5 bases, leaving 27 bases between them. Germline assignment: CDR1 SNHLY and CDR2 FYNNEI. The CDR3 loop is CASNKGHLTLSRNEQYF. CDR3 DNA: TGTGCCAGCAACAAGGGACATCTAACTCTAAGTCGTAACGAGCAGTACTTC.

The chain has TRBV10-2 and TRBJ1-2; D is ambiguous. Germline loops: CDR1 WSHSY, CDR2 SAAADI. The V and J ends lost 0 bases and 6 bases respectively, with 11 bases between them. The CDR3 has 14 amino acids. For the CDR3, the DNA is TGCGCCAGCAGTGAGTCACCCGGGAAAAATGGCTACACCTTC. Its translation is CASSESPGKNGYTF.